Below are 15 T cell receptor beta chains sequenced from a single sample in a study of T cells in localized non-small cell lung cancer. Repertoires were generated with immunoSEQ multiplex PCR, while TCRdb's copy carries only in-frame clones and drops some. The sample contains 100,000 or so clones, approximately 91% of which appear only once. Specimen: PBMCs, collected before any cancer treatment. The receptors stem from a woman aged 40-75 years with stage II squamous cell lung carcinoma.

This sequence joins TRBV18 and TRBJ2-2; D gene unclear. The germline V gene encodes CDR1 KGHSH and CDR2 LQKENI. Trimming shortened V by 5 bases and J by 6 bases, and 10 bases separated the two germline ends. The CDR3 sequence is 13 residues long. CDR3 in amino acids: CASSRTGPGELFF. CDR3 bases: TGTGCCAGCTCAAGAACCGGGCCCGGGGAGCTGTTTTTT. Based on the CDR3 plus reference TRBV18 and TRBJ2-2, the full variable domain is NAGVMQNPRHLVRRRGQEARLRCSPMKGHSHVYWYRQLPEEGLKFMVYLQKENIIDESGMPKERFSAEFPKEGPSILRIQQVVRGDSAAYFCASSRTGPGELFFGEGSRLTVL.

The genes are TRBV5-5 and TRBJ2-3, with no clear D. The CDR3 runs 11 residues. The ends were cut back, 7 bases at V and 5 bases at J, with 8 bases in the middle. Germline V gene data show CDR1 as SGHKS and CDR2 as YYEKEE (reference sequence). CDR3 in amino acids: CASGKVDTQYF. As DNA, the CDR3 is TGTGCCAGCGGGAAAGTAGATACGCAGTATTTT. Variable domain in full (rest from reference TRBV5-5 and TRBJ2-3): DAGVTQSPTHLIKTRGQQVTLRCSPISGHKSVSWYQQVLGQGPQFIFQYYEKEERGRGNFPDRFSARQFPNYSSELNVNALLLGDSALYLCASGKVDTQYFGPGTRLTVL.

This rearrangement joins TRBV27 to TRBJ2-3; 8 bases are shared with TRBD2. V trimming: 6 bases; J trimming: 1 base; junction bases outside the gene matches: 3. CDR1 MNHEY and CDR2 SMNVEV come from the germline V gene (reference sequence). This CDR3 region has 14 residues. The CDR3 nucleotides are TGTGCCAGCAGATTTAGCGGGGGCACAGATACGCAGTATTTT. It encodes CASRFSGGTDTQYF.

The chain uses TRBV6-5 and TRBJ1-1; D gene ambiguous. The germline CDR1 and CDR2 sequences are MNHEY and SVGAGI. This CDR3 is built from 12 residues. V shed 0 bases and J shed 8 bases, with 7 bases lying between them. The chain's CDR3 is CASSYSGREAFF. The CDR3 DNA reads TGTGCCAGCAGTTACTCGGGCAGGGAAGCTTTCTTT.

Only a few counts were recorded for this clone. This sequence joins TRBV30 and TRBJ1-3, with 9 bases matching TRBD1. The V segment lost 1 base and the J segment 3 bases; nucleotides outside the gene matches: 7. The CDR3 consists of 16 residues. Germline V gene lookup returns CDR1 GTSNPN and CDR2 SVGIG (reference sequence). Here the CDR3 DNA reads TGTGCCTGGAGTGCCCTACAGGGGGCCTATGGAAACACCATATATTTT. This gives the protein CAWSALQGAYGNTIYF.

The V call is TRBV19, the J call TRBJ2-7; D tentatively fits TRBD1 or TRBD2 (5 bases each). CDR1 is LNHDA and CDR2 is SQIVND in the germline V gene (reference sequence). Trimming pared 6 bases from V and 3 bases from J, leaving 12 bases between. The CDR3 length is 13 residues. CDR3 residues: CASRRGRGYEQYF. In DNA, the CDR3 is TGTGCCAGTAGAAGGGGACGGGGCTACGAGCAGTACTTC.

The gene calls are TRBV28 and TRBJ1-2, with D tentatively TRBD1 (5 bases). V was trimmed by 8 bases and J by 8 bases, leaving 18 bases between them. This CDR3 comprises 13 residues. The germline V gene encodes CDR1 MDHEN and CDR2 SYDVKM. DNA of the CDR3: TGTGCCAGCCTCGGCGCAGCTTGGGGGGGCTACACCTTC. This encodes CASLGAAWGGYTF.

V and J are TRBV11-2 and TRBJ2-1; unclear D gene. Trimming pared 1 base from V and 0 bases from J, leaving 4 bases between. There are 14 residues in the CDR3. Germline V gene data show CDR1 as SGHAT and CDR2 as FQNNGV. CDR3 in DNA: TGTGCCAGCAGCTTAGGTAGCTCCTACAATGAGCAGTTCTTC. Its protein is CASSLGSSYNEQFF.

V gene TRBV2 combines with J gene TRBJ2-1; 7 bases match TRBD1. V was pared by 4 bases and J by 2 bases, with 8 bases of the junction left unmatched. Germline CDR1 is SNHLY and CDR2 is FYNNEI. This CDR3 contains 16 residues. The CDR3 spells CASSGDRVGAYNEQFF. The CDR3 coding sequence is TGTGCCAGCAGTGGTGACAGGGTAGGGGCCTACAATGAGCAGTTCTTC. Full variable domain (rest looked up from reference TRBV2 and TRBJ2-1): EPEVTQTPSHQVTQMGQEVILRCVPISNHLYFYWYRQILGQKVEFLVSFYNNEISEKSEIFDDQFSVERPDGSNFTLKIRSTKLEDSAMYFCASSGDRVGAYNEQFFGPGTRLTVL.

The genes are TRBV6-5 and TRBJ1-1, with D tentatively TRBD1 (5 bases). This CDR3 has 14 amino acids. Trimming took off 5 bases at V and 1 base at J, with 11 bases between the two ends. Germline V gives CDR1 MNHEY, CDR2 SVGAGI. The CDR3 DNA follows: TGTGCCAGCAGTGGCATCGGGGGGAACACTGAAGCTTTCTTT. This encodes CASSGIGGNTEAFF.

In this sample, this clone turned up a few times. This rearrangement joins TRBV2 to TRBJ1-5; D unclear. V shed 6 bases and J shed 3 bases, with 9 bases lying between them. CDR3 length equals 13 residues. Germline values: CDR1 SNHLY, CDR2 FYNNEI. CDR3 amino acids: CASSTHLNQPQHF. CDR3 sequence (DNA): TGTGCCAGCAGCACTCACCTCAATCAGCCCCAGCATTTT.

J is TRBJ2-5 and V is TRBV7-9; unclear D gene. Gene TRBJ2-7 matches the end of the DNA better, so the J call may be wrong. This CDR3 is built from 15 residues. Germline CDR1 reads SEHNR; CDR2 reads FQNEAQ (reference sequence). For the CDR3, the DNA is TGTGCCAGCAGCATCCGACGGGCCACGAACTACGAGCAGTACTTC. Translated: CASSIRRATNYEQYF.

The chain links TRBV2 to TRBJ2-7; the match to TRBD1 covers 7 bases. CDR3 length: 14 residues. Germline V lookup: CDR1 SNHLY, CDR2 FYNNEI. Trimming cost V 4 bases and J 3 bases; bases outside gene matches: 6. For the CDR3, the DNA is TGTGCCAGCAGTGTACAGGGGAGCGGCTACGAGCAGTACTTC. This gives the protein CASSVQGSGYEQYF.

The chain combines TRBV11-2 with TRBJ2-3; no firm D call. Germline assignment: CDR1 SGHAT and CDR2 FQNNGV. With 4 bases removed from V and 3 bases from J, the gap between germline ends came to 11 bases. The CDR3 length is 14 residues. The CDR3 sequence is CASSSQGYTDTQYF. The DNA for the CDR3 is TGTGCCAGCAGCTCGCAAGGTTATACAGATACGCAGTATTTT.

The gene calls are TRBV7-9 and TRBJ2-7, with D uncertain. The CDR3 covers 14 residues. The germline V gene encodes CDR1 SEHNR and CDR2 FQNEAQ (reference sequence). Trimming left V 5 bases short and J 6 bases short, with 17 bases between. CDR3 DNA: TGTGCCAGCAGCGAACCGGGCCCCGGGTCCGAGCAGTACTTC. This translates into CASSEPGPGSEQYF.